A single sample gave rise to the 17 T cell receptor beta chains below, sequenced in a study of T-cell memory formation after mild COVID-19. TCRdb ran MiXCR on the 5' RACE reads and lists one entry per CDR3 protein. The sample lists under 250,000 distinct CDR3 sequences; about 10% were seen once. The specimen sequenced was PBMCs or a T cell subset sorted from them (not recorded which). These receptors were taken from a man aged 18 to 29 who had mild COVID-19 (a few samples of this study predate the infection). Cell type and time point are not known.

The V call is TRBV12-3 or TRBV12-4, the J call TRBJ1-2; no firm D call. Trimming took off 8 bases at V and 5 bases at J, with 12 bases between the two ends. The CDR3 length is 12 residues. This chain's CDR3 is CASLGFGYGYTF. The CDR3 DNA is TGTGCCAGCCTGGGGTTCGGGTATGGCTACACCTTC.

CDR3 sequence: CASSQPSQASPRYGYTF. In DNA, the CDR3 is TGTGCCAGCAGCCAACCTTCACAGGCTTCACCTCGGTATGGCTACACCTTC. V usage is TRBV3-1 and J usage is TRBJ1-2; D may be TRBD1 (5 bases). V was pared by 2 bases and J by 5 bases, with 21 bases between. The CDR3 has 17 amino acids. Per the germline V gene, CDR1 is LGHDT and CDR2 is YNNKEL (reference sequence).

The chain joins TRBV4-3 to TRBJ2-5; D uncertain. The CDR3 totals 14 residues. The germline V gene encodes CDR1 LGHNA and CDR2 YSLEER. The V end was cut by 0 bases, the J end by 5 bases, with 10 bases between. The CDR3 bases are TGCGCCAGCAGCCAAGATCGGGTCCGGGAGACCCAGTACTTC. Encoded protein: CASSQDRVRETQYF.

This clonotype has more than one count but fewer than ten. CDR3 residues: CASSDGPTNTGELFF. The CDR3 DNA follows: TGTGCCAGCAGTGACGGCCCGACGAACACCGGGGAGCTGTTTTTT. The rearrangement joins TRBV2 to TRBJ2-2; D not resolved. Germline CDR1 and CDR2: SNHLY and FYNNEI. Trimming cost V 3 bases and J 0 bases, with 8 bases left between them. This CDR3 comprises 15 residues. The full variable domain, rest sourced from reference TRBV2 and TRBJ2-2, is EPEVTQTPSHQVTQMGQEVILRCVPISNHLYFYWYRQILGQKVEFLVSFYNNEISEKSEIFDDQFSVERPDGSNFTLKIRSTKLEDSAMYFCASSDGPTNTGELFFGEGSRLTVL.

This rearrangement joins TRBV18 to TRBJ1-4; D perhaps matches TRBD1 (6 bases). V was cut by 0 bases and J by 3 bases, with 11 bases left in between. The CDR3 has 16 amino acids. Germline CDR1 KGHSH, CDR2 LQKENI. The CDR3 spells CASSPPSTGPNEKLFF. Written as DNA, the CDR3 is TGTGCCAGCTCACCACCTTCGACAGGCCCTAATGAAAAACTGTTTTTT.

This chain uses TRBV10-3 with TRBJ1-1; possibly TRBD1 for D (5 bases). V lost 4 bases and J 4 bases, leaving 13 bases between the germline ends. The germline CDR1 and CDR2 sequences are ENHRY and SYGVKD. The CDR3 is 14 residues long. The CDR3 bases are TGTGCCATCAGTGCCAGGGAAAGTGGCACTGAAGCTTTCTTT. Protein sequence: CAISARESGTEAFF.

This clonotype was counted ten times or more. The chain recombines TRBV18 with TRBJ1-6, with D unresolved. Germline CDR1 and CDR2: KGHSH and LQKENI. There are 14 residues in the CDR3. V dropped 6 bases and J dropped 7 bases, with 13 bases sitting between them. The CDR3: CASSSASTNSPLHF. The CDR3 DNA is TGTGCCAGCTCGAGTGCGTCTACCAATTCACCCCTCCACTTT. Variable domain in full (rest from reference TRBV18 and TRBJ1-6): NAGVMQNPRHLVRRRGQEARLRCSPMKGHSHVYWYRQLPEEGLKFMVYLQKENIIDESGMPKERFSAEFPKEGPSILRIQQVVRGDSAAYFCASSSASTNSPLHFGNGTRLTVT.

J is TRBJ2-3 and V is TRBV27; TRBD2 aligns across 7 bases. This CDR3 is 17 amino acids long. Germline V gives CDR1 MNHEY, CDR2 SMNVEV (reference sequence). Trimming at V came to 7 bases and at J to 0 bases, leaving 13 bases not matched to a gene. CDR3 nucleotides: TGTGCCAGCATGAACGGGGGGATCGGGCCTAGCACAGATACGCAGTATTTT. Encoded protein: CASMNGGIGPSTDTQYF.

This clonotype has more than one count but fewer than ten. The genes are TRBV6-5 and TRBJ1-5; TRBD1 matches 9 bases. Germline V gene lookup returns CDR1 MNHEY and CDR2 SVGAGI. The CDR3 runs 15 residues. Germline trimming cut 4 bases from V and 5 bases from J; bases unmatched to any gene: 6. The CDR3 region is CASSLTGGAYQPQHF. DNA of the CDR3: TGTGCCAGCAGTTTAACAGGGGGCGCCTATCAGCCCCAGCATTTT.

This clonotype came up a few times. The chain links TRBV9 to TRBJ2-2; 8 bases line up with TRBD2. Germline V gene lookup returns CDR1 SGDLS and CDR2 YYNGEE. This CDR3 is built from 16 residues. V gave up 2 bases and J gave up 3 bases; unmatched junction bases: 6. CDR3 sequence reads: CASSVTGGHHTGELFF. The CDR3 DNA is TGTGCCAGCAGCGTGACGGGGGGGCATCACACCGGGGAGCTGTTTTTT.

The table lists this clonotype with a few counts. The V call is TRBV29-1, the J call TRBJ2-3; possible D gene TRBD1, 6 bases. Germline CDR1 is SQVTM and CDR2 is ANQGSEA. The CDR3 covers 14 residues. The V end lost 7 bases, the J end lost 7 bases, and 21 bases lay between the germline ends. The CDR3 coding sequence is TGCAGCGCCTCCGGGACACTCGCGCGTTATACGCAGTATTTT. This gives the protein CSASGTLARYTQYF.

This clonotype was seen ten or more times. The CDR3 sequence is CASSVGQTEGPQHF. The CDR3, as DNA: TGTGCCAGCAGCGTGGGACAGACAGAGGGGCCCCAGCATTTT. This chain links TRBV9 with TRBJ1-5; 7 bases line up with TRBD1. The CDR3 contains 14 residues. Unmatched junction bases numbered 8, after V lost 2 bases and J lost 9 bases. Germline V CDR1 and CDR2: SGDLS, YYNGEE.

This clonotype was found a few times. This rearrangement joins TRBV5-6 to TRBJ2-7; 8 positions match TRBD1. The germline V gene encodes CDR1 SGHDT and CDR2 YYEEEE. Germline trimming cut 3 bases from V and 2 bases from J; bases unmatched to any gene: 7. This CDR3 comprises 15 residues. The CDR3 here is CASSWTGISTYEQYF. The CDR3 DNA sequence: TGTGCCAGCAGCTGGACAGGGATAAGCACCTACGAGCAGTACTTC.

The V gene is TRBV7-2, the J gene TRBJ2-5; D uncertain. The CDR3 has 13 residues. The germline V gene encodes CDR1 SGHTA and CDR2 FQGNSA. Trimming removed 5 bases at V and 3 bases at J, with 10 bases between. In DNA, the CDR3 is TGTGCCAGCAGCCCGCGACGGAAAGAGACCCAGTACTTC. Translating gives CASSPRRKETQYF.

This clonotype was detected only a few times. The genes are TRBV5-5 and TRBJ2-7; 7 bases are shared with TRBD1. Germline lookup yields CDR1 SGHKS and CDR2 YYEKEE (reference sequence). The CDR3 sequence is 14 residues long. The trim removed 0 bases at V and 5 bases at J, leaving 5 bases unmatched. CDR3: CASSLEDRSHEQYF. For the CDR3, the DNA is TGTGCCAGCAGCTTGGAGGACAGGTCCCACGAGCAGTACTTC.

The CDR3 sequence is CASRGRITEAFF. The CDR3, as DNA: TGTGCCAGCCGCGGACGGATCACTGAAGCTTTCTTT. The rearrangement joins TRBV19 to TRBJ1-1; D remains unclear. Germline V CDR1 and CDR2: LNHDA, SQIVND (reference sequence). Deletions cut 9 bases from V and 4 bases from J, with 12 bases between. The CDR3 runs 12 residues. Looking up the rest from reference TRBV19 and TRBJ1-1 gives the full variable domain: DGGITQSPKYLFRKEGQNVTLSCEQNLNHDAMYWYRQDPGQGLRLIYYSQIVNDFQKGDIAEGYSVSREKKESFPLTVTSAQKNPTAFYLCASRGRITEAFFGQGTRLTVV.

The chain uses TRBV3-1 and TRBJ1-1; the match to TRBD1 covers 7 bases. This CDR3 contains 16 residues. After removal of 1 base from V and 8 bases from J, the junction contained 13 bases not matched to a gene. Per the germline V gene, CDR1 is LGHDT and CDR2 is YNNKEL (reference sequence). The CDR3 DNA sequence: TGTGCCAGCAGCCAAGGCGGGGGACAGATAAAAGGGGAAGCTTTCTTT. It yields the protein CASSQGGGQIKGEAFF.